Following are 24 T cell receptor beta chains from one sample sequenced in a study of cytomegalovirus exposure and HLA in healthy donors. Both 60 Vbeta primers and 13 Jbeta primers went into the PCR. This table comes from immunoSEQ multiplex PCR, and its TCRdb copy is limited to in-frame clones, with some not included. The sample records roughly 230,000 clones, around 90% being singletons. The sequencing sample was made of PBMCs. The receptor source for this set is a girl aged 2-10 years in good health and CMV-seronegative.

This sequence joins TRBV10-1 and TRBJ1-1; 10 bases agree with TRBD1. The CDR3 totals 15 residues. Per germline, CDR1 WNHNN and CDR2 SYGVQD (reference sequence). The ends lost 2 bases at V and 6 bases at J; junction bases unmatched: 6. The CDR3, as DNA: TGCGCCAGCAGTGAGGTACCCGGGACAGGGGCTGAAGCTTTCTTT. Translated: CASSEVPGTGAEAFF.

V and J are TRBV9 and TRBJ2-7, with 11 bases identical to TRBD1. Per germline, CDR1 SGDLS and CDR2 YYNGEE. The junction had 7 bases not matched to a gene; V was cut back by 2 bases and J by 9 bases. The CDR3 length is 14 residues. CDR3 region: CASSVRDRGFAQYF. The CDR3 region has the DNA TGTGCCAGCAGCGTCCGGGACAGGGGGTTCGCGCAGTACTTC.

The chain carries TRBV28 and TRBJ1-6; D possibly corresponds to TRBD1 (6 bases). Deletions cut 4 bases from V and 3 bases from J, with 7 bases between. This CDR3 is built from 14 residues. Germline assignment: CDR1 MDHEN and CDR2 SYDVKM. The CDR3 DNA is TGTGCCAGCAGTTCACAGGGCTATAATTCACCCCTCCACTTT. This translates into CASSSQGYNSPLHF.

In its sample, this clone was seen a few times. This rearrangement joins TRBV13 to TRBJ2-7; 9 bases fit TRBD1. The ends lost 5 bases at V and 2 bases at J; junction bases unmatched: 7. The CDR3 runs to 15 residues. CDR1 and CDR2 (germline): PRHDT, FYEKMQ (reference sequence). CDR3 DNA sequence: TGTGCCAGCAGCCTACAGGGGGCGTCAGCCTACGAGCAGTACTTC. This codes for CASSLQGASAYEQYF.

This chain uses TRBV19 with TRBJ2-1; 8 positions match TRBD2. Germline-derived CDR1 and CDR2 are LNHDA and SQIVND (reference sequence). Unmatched junction bases numbered 11, after V lost 6 bases and J lost 7 bases. The CDR3 is made up of 15 amino acids. CDR3 sequence (DNA): TGTGCCAGTAGCGGACCGGGACTAGGAATTAATGAGCAGTTCTTC. It encodes CASSGPGLGINEQFF.

The chain links TRBV7-2 to TRBJ1-2; 12 positions agree with TRBD1. The CDR3 length is 18 residues. V lost 1 base to trimming and J lost 1 base; unmatched junction nucleotides: 7. In germline, CDR1 is SGHTA, CDR2 FQGNSA. The CDR3 region is CASSLVFGTGGLNYGYTF. In DNA, the CDR3 is TGTGCCAGCAGCTTAGTATTTGGGACAGGGGGCCTTAACTATGGCTACACCTTC.

This clone appeared a few times. This sequence joins TRBV5-1 and TRBJ2-1, with TRBD1 identical over 7 bases. In germline, CDR1 is SGHRS, CDR2 YFSETQ. The junction had 4 bases not matched to a gene; V was cut back by 6 bases and J by 4 bases. CDR3 size: 13 residues. The CDR3 loop is CASTGTVYNEQFF. CDR3 nucleotides: TGCGCCAGCACTGGGACAGTTTACAATGAGCAGTTCTTC.

V usage is TRBV2 and J usage is TRBJ2-1; 10 nucleotides match TRBD2. The germline V gene encodes CDR1 SNHLY and CDR2 FYNNEI. This CDR3 spans 17 amino acids. The V and J ends lost 4 bases and 4 bases, in that order; junction bases with no gene match: 10. CDR3 region: CASSGYGLAGVYNEQFF. The CDR3, as DNA: TGTGCCAGCAGTGGGTATGGGCTAGCGGGGGTATACAATGAGCAGTTCTTC.

The chain couples TRBV19 to TRBJ2-7; the match to TRBD2 covers 7 bases. J lost 2 bases, V lost 4 bases, and 8 bases had no gene match. The CDR3 has 15 residues. Germline V lookup: CDR1 LNHDA, CDR2 SQIVND (reference sequence). The CDR3: CASSRAAGDPYEQYF. For the CDR3, the DNA is TGTGCCAGTAGTAGAGCTGCGGGAGACCCCTACGAGCAGTACTTC.

V is TRBV29-1 and J is TRBJ2-1, with D hard to call. The CDR3 spans 10 residues. Germline loops: CDR1 SQVTM, CDR2 ANQGSEA. The CDR3 DNA is TGCTTCATTGGCGGAGATGAGCAGTTCTTC. Its translation: CFIGGDEQFF.

This clone came up a few times. One end of the junction fails to match germline, which may point to a read error. This sequence joins TRBV7-7 and TRBJ2-2, with 7 bases identical to TRBD1. The CDR3 runs to 15 residues. CDR1 and CDR2 (germline): SSHAT, FNYEAQ (reference sequence). DNA for the CDR3: TGTGCTAGCAGCTTAGTGGCAGGGGGCACCGGGGAGCTGTTTTTT. It encodes CASSLVAGGTGELFF.

This chain uses TRBV19 with TRBJ1-5, with 8 bases aligning to TRBD1. The germline V gene has CDR1 LNHDA and CDR2 SQIVND (reference sequence). Losses at the gene ends were 7 bases for V and 7 bases for J; bases not matched to a gene: 15. The CDR3 length is 16 residues. CDR3 DNA sequence: TGTGCCAGTACCCCGATGAAGCAGGGGGCGATCCAGCCCCAGCATTTT. Protein: CASTPMKQGAIQPQHF.

This clone appeared once. The chain carries TRBV7-2 and TRBJ2-2; D call uncertain. Germline CDR1 SGHTA, CDR2 FQGNSA. There are 14 residues in the CDR3. V was cut by 0 bases and J by 1 base, with 3 bases left in between. CDR3 sequence reads: CASSLAKNTGELFF. The CDR3 region has the DNA TGTGCCAGCAGCTTAGCCAAGAACACCGGGGAGCTGTTTTTT.

This chain uses TRBV6-5 with TRBJ1-2, with D unclear. This CDR3 region has 14 residues. Trimming left V 0 bases short and J 3 bases short, with 8 bases between. Per the germline V gene, CDR1 is MNHEY and CDR2 is SVGAGI. The CDR3 DNA reads as TGTGCCAGCAGTTACTCCGTCAGCGACTATGGCTACACCTTC. Amino acid sequence: CASSYSVSDYGYTF.

The chain is built from TRBV28 and TRBJ2-7, with 9 bases lining up with TRBD1. Looked up from germline, CDR1 is MDHEN and CDR2 is SYDVKM. V dropped 2 bases and J dropped 5; count of bases not matched to a gene: 1. The CDR3 sequence is 13 residues long. The CDR3 reads CASSLTGGDEQYF. DNA of the CDR3: TGTGCCAGCAGTTTAACAGGGGGCGACGAGCAGTACTTC.

This chain joins TRBV5-1 and TRBJ2-7, with D perhaps matching TRBD2 (5 bases). This CDR3 is built from 15 residues. Germline assignment: CDR1 SGHRS and CDR2 YFSETQ. Trimming cost V 0 bases and J 5 bases, with 15 bases left between them. The DNA for the CDR3 is TGCGCCAGCAGCTTGGTGTCCGCCGACTACGACGAGCAGTACTTC. This codes for CASSLVSADYDEQYF.

V usage is TRBV15 and J usage is TRBJ1-1, with a weak D call TRBD1 (5 bases). Trimming took off 6 bases at V and 6 bases at J, with 14 bases between the two ends. The length of the CDR3 is 13 residues. CDR1 LNHNV and CDR2 YYDKDF come from the germline V gene (reference sequence). The CDR3 loop reads CATRGQGGSEAFF. CDR3 nucleotide sequence: TGTGCCACCAGGGGGCAGGGAGGCTCTGAAGCTTTCTTT.

This clone was seen just once. The chain couples TRBV5-5 to TRBJ2-7; 7 bases map to TRBD1. The germline V gene has CDR1 SGHKS and CDR2 YYEKEE (reference sequence). With 5 bases clipped from V and 1 base from J, the junction kept 3 bases outside the gene matches. This CDR3 is built from 13 residues. The CDR3 loop is CASRVTGSYEQYF. The CDR3 nucleotides are TGTGCCAGCAGGGTGACAGGGTCCTACGAGCAGTACTTC.

This chain connects TRBV19 to TRBJ1-1; D not certain. Trimming stripped 3 bases from V and 1 base from J, with 6 bases between. The CDR3 is made up of 13 amino acids. The germline CDR1 and CDR2 sequences are LNHDA and SQIVND (reference sequence). The CDR3 DNA reads as TGTGCCAGTAGTATTGGCAGGAACACTGAAGCTTTCTTT. Its translation: CASSIGRNTEAFF. Based on the CDR3 plus reference TRBV19 and TRBJ1-1, the full variable domain is DGGITQSPKYLFRKEGQNVTLSCEQNLNHDAMYWYRQDPGQGLRLIYYSQIVNDFQKGDIAEGYSVSREKKESFPLTVTSAQKNPTAFYLCASSIGRNTEAFFGQGTRLTVV.

This clone was seen just once. The chain carries TRBV10-3 and TRBJ1-2; no definite D call. CDR3 length: 13 residues. Germline values: CDR1 ENHRY, CDR2 SYGVKD. Trimming cost V 8 bases and J 5 bases, with 15 bases left between them. DNA for the CDR3: TGTGCCATCCCCAATCCCCTATCTTATGGCTACACCTTC. Translation gives CAIPNPLSYGYTF.

Concerning this clone itself: The junction departs from germline at one end; a sequencing error may be responsible. The rearrangement joins TRBV2 to TRBJ1-2; 10 bases fit TRBD1. Germline-derived CDR1 and CDR2 are SNHLY and FYNNEI. The CDR3 length is 13 residues. CDR3 residues: CASSLLTGGLHNF. In nucleotides, the CDR3 is TGTGCCAGCAGTTTACTGACAGGGGGCCTTCACAACTTC.

The chain has TRBV11-2 and TRBJ2-5, with 11 bases identical to TRBD2. After removal of 5 bases from V and 5 bases from J, the junction contained 13 bases not matched to a gene. This CDR3 spans 17 amino acids. Germline CDR1 is SGHAT and CDR2 is FQNNGV. CDR3 loop: CASSPIVGLAGGETQYF. The CDR3 DNA is TGTGCCAGCAGCCCCATCGTAGGTTTAGCGGGGGGGGAGACCCAGTACTTC.

The table lists this clone with a few counts. This rearrangement joins TRBV11-3 to TRBJ2-1; D is unclear. This CDR3 has 13 amino acids. V was trimmed by 5 bases and J by 9 bases, leaving 14 bases between them. Germline loops: CDR1 SGHNT, CDR2 YENEEA. CDR3 amino acids: CASSQSVLSEQFF. The CDR3 nucleotides are TGTGCCAGCAGCCAAAGCGTTTTGAGTGAGCAGTTCTTC.

This clone was counted once. V and J are TRBV27 and TRBJ1-2, with unresolved D. The CDR3 is 14 amino acids. Germline V CDR1 and CDR2: MNHEY, SMNVEV (reference sequence). The V and J ends lost 6 bases and 2 bases respectively, with 13 bases between them. The CDR3: CASSPLIANYGYTF. The CDR3 region has the DNA TGTGCCAGCAGCCCTCTAATAGCCAACTATGGCTACACCTTC.